This T cell receptor (beta chain) emerged from a study of cytomegalovirus exposure and HLA in healthy donors. Findings and caveats of the study: Later analysis showed most CMV-associated TCR beta chains appearing HLA-restricted.

Notes on this clone: What it recognizes is unknown.

This CDR3 has 14 residues. The V end was cut by 5 bases, the J end by 2 bases, with 13 bases between. Germline assignment: CDR1 SEHNR and CDR2 FQNEAQ (reference sequence). The PCR ran on 60 Vbeta and 13 Jbeta primers. Repertoires were generated with immunoSEQ multiplex PCR, while TCRdb's copy carries only in-frame clones and drops some. The table for this sample gives 40,000 to 50,000 clones. The receptor was derived from a man aged 30-40 years in good health and CMV-seronegative. Material for sequencing was PBMCs. The V and J genes are TRBV7-9 and TRBJ2-7; a weak D match, TRBD1 (6 bases). CDR3 protein: CASSNPTGTYEQYF. The CDR3 DNA sequence: TGTGCCAGCAGCAACCCTACAGGGACCTACGAGCAGTACTTC. Full variable domain (rest looked up from reference TRBV7-9 and TRBJ2-7): DTGVSQNPRHKITKRGQNVTFRCDPISEHNRLYWYRQTLGQGPEFLTYFQNEAQLEKSRLLSDRFSAERPKGSFSTLEIQRTEQGDSAMYLCASSNPTGTYEQYFGPGTRLTVT.